The text below deals with one TCR beta chain. J lost 7 bases, V lost 5 bases, and 6 bases had no gene match. Germline assignment: CDR1 MNHNY and CDR2 SVGAGI (reference sequence). The CDR3 extends over 14 amino acids. In the original processing: Counts of nucleated cells, estimated from reference gene primer amplification, were obtained. Assay used: immunoSEQ multiplex PCR; TCRdb lists only in-frame clones, some missing. V and J calls plus clone size are reproduced from that table; the DNA served to infer D and trimming. The sample shows 200,000 to 300,000 clones, about four fifths of them seen only once. The data were taken from a study of blood T cell repertoires in COVID-19.

This receptor was identified in an elderly man with acute or convalescent COVID-19. The chain recombines TRBV6-6 with TRBJ2-1, with 9 nucleotides matching TRBD1. The sequenced sample was peripheral blood. For the CDR3, the DNA is TGTGCCAGCAGTACTAGGGACAGGGCGAATGAGCAGTTCTTC. This gives the protein CASSTRDRANEQFF.